A selection of T cell receptor beta chains follows, all from one sample in a study of blood T cell repertoires in COVID-19. Profiling relied on immunoSEQ multiplex PCR, and the TCRdb table lists in-frame clones only, not all of them. The repertoire holds hundreds of thousands of clones, with roughly four fifths as singletons. Sequencing used PBMCs or T cells enriched from blood (not recorded which). These receptors were obtained from a woman aged 50 to 65 who had been exposed to COVID-19. The CDR3 runs from the conserved cysteine through the conserved F or W. A D gene is named only where the DNA matches it firmly.

>TRBV12-5|TRBJ2-5|TRBD1
TGTGCTAGTGGTTTGGCCCTCACAGGGGAAGGAGAGACCCAGTACTTC
CASGLALTGEGETQYF
>TRBV10-3|TRBJ2-3|.
TGTGCCATCAGTGACAGGCGTTCTAGCACAGATACGCAGTATTTT
CAISDRRSSTDTQYF
>TRBV5-1|TRBJ1-1|.
TGCGCCAGCAGCTCCAGGGGAGGGGGCACTGAAGCTTTCTTT
CASSSRGGGTEAFF
>TRBV4-1|TRBJ1-1|.
TGCGCCAGCAGCCAAGAGGGGCGAAACACTGAAGCTTTCTTT
CASSQEGRNTEAFF
>TRBV30|TRBJ1-5|.
TGTGCCTGGAGGGGGGGGTACGGACAGCCCCAGCATTTT
CAWRGGYGQPQHF
>TRBV29-1|TRBJ2-7|.
TGCAGCGGTTCCAGTTCCTACGAGCAGTACTTC
CSGSSSYEQYF
>TRBV4-1|TRBJ1-1|.
TGCGCCAGCAACCCGGGGGGCCACACTGAAGCTTTCTTT
CASNPGGHTEAFF
>TRBV27|TRBJ2-2|TRBD1
TGTGCCAGCAGGTTCGCGCGCAGGGGGCCCGGGGAGCTGTTTTTT
CASRFARRGPGELFF
>TRBV7-9|TRBJ2-3|TRBD1
TGTGCCAGCAGCCCCCAGGGGGGCACAGATACGCAGTATTTT
CASSPQGGTDTQYF
>TRBV7-9|TRBJ1-5|TRBD1
TGTGCCAGCAGCCCCGGGACAGGTTCCCTCCGGCAGCCCCAGCATTTT
CASSPGTGSLRQPQHF
>TRBV24-1|TRBJ2-3|TRBD2
TGTGCCACCAGTGATCCACGGGGGGGCACAGATACGCAGTATTTT
CATSDPRGGTDTQYF
>TRBV27|TRBJ1-6|.
TGTGCCAGCAGTTTACGCGGGGGGGGTTACTCCTATAATTCACCCCTCCACTTT
CASSLRGGGYSYNSPLHF
>TRBV11-2|TRBJ2-7|.
TGTGCCAGCAGCTTAGATTGGGCGGGGGCCTCCTACGAGCAGTACTTC
CASSLDWAGASYEQYF
>TRBV7-9|TRBJ2-6|TRBD1
TGTGCCGGCGACAGGGGGGGCCTCTCTGGGGCCAACGTCCTGACTTTC
CAGDRGGLSGANVLTF
>TRBV4-3|TRBJ2-3|TRBD2
TGCGCCAGCAGCCATAAGCGGGGGGGCGAGATTTGGGCGGATACGCAGTATTTT
CASSHKRGGEIWADTQYF
>TRBV12-3/TRBV12-4|TRBJ2-2|.
TGTGCCAGCAGTCAAACAGAGACCGGGGAGCTGTTTTTT
CASSQTETGELFF
>TRBV18|TRBJ1-2|.
TGTGCCAGCTCACCCGACAGCCTTGCTAACTATGGCTACACCTTC
CASSPDSLANYGYTF
>TRBV3-1/TRBV3-2|TRBJ2-6|TRBD1
TGTGCCAGCAGCCAGACAGGGACTGGGGCCAACGTCCTGACTTTC
CASSQTGTGANVLTF
>TRBV7-2|TRBJ2-4|.
TGTGCCAGCAGCTTAGACGGGTTTACCAAAAACATTCAGTACTTC
CASSLDGFTKNIQYF
>TRBV7-9|TRBJ1-6|TRBD1
TGTGCCAGCAGTTCCGGACAGGGGTTTGATAATTCACCCCTCCACTTT
CASSSGQGFDNSPLHF
>TRBV7-2|TRBJ2-4|TRBD1
TGTGCCAGCAGCACTCCGGGACAGTCAATTCAGTACTTC
CASSTPGQSIQYF
>TRBV12-3/TRBV12-4|TRBJ2-1|TRBD2
TGTGCCAGCAGCCCGGGACTAGCGGAGCAGTTCTTC
CASSPGLAEQFF